Each of the 29 T cell receptor beta chains below was sequenced from the same sample in a study of CD4 T cells in relation to SARS-CoV-2 and coronaviruses. Sequencing used immunoSEQ multiplex PCR; TCRdb keeps in-frame clones, though not all of them. The sample records tens of thousands of clones, around 85% being singletons. Sequences were obtained from memory CD4+ T cells from PBMCs. The receptors shown here come from an adult with COVID-19.

This clone was recorded once. This chain joins TRBV27 and TRBJ2-1; D is possibly TRBD1 (6 bases). The germline V and J ends were trimmed by 8 bases and 5 bases, with 19 bases remaining between them. The CDR3 spans 15 residues. Per the germline V gene, CDR1 is MNHEY and CDR2 is SMNVEV (reference sequence). The CDR3 bases are TGTGCCAGCGGAAGGACAGACCTTAAGAACAATGAGCAGTTCTTC. It encodes CASGRTDLKNNEQFF.

The chain uses TRBV19 and TRBJ1-1, with D perhaps TRBD1 (5 bases). CDR1 is LNHDA, CDR2 SQIVND, per germline (reference sequence). This CDR3 comprises 14 residues. The V end was cut by 3 bases, the J end by 7 bases, with 15 bases between. CDR3 DNA sequence: TGTGCCAGTAGTATGGGATGGGGAGACAGTGAAGCTTTCTTT. This encodes CASSMGWGDSEAFF.

CDR3 protein: CASSSSYTEAFF. CDR3 in DNA: TGTGCCAGCAGCTCCAGTTACACTGAAGCTTTCTTT. The V call is TRBV7-2, the J call TRBJ1-1; unclear D gene. The CDR3 extends over 12 amino acids. Trimming left V 4 bases short and J 3 bases short, with 6 bases between. Germline CDR1 is SGHTA and CDR2 is FQGNSA.

This clone came up once. The rearrangement joins TRBV5-1 to TRBJ2-1; D may be TRBD2 (5 bases). CDR1 and CDR2 from the germline V gene are SGHRS and YFSETQ. Deletions cut 6 bases from V and 2 bases from J, with 12 bases between. The CDR3 runs to 14 residues. In DNA, the CDR3 is TGCGCCAGCAATAGAGAGGGCCCCTACAATGAGCAGTTCTTC. Its protein is CASNREGPYNEQFF.

The chain uses TRBV7-2 and TRBJ2-7, with D unresolved. Germline V gene data show CDR1 as SGHTA and CDR2 as FQGNSA. V was shortened by 0 bases and J by 3 bases, with 12 bases between the two germline ends. There are 15 residues in the CDR3. CDR3 nucleotide sequence: TGTGCCAGCAGCTTAGCGCTAGGGTTATTCTACGAGCAGTACTTC. As protein: CASSLALGLFYEQYF.

This chain connects TRBV24-1 to TRBJ2-7, with 14 bases lining up with TRBD2. Germline assignment: CDR1 KGHDR and CDR2 SFDVKD. CDR3 length: 17 residues. Trimming at V came to 4 bases and at J to 6 bases, leaving 10 bases not matched to a gene. In DNA form, the CDR3 reads TGTGCCACCAGTGAACCGGGACTAGCGGGAGAAGCGGGCGAGCAGTACTTC. Its translation is CATSEPGLAGEAGEQYF.

V usage is TRBV6-5 and J usage is TRBJ1-1; D not resolved. The CDR3 spans 15 residues. The germline V gene has CDR1 MNHEY and CDR2 SVGAGI. V shed 8 bases and J shed 0 bases, with 16 bases lying between them. CDR3 bases: TGTGCCAGCGGAACAGAGCCCTTTATGAACACTGAAGCTTTCTTT. It is translated as CASGTEPFMNTEAFF.

The chain joins TRBV5-1 to TRBJ2-7, with D unclear. CDR3 length equals 13 residues. V was shortened by 0 bases and J by 0 bases, with 4 bases between the two germline ends. Germline V gene lookup returns CDR1 SGHRS and CDR2 YFSETQ. The CDR3 nucleotides read TGCGCCAGCAGCTTGGACGGCTCCTACGAGCAGTACTTC. Translation: CASSLDGSYEQYF. Filled out from reference TRBV5-1 and TRBJ2-7, the complete variable domain reads KAGVTQTPRYLIKTRGQQVTLSCSPISGHRSVSWYQQTPGQGLQFLFEYFSETQRNKGNFPGRFSGRQFSNSRSEMNVSTLELGDSALYLCASSLDGSYEQYFGPGTRLTVT.

This chain uses TRBV6-1 with TRBJ2-1, with 9 bases fitting TRBD2. The CDR3 is 19 amino acids. Germline assignment: CDR1 MNHNS and CDR2 SASEGT. Trimming took 2 bases from V and 7 from J; bases not matched to a gene: 18. The CDR3 protein is CASSERGALSAGGRNEQFF. In DNA, the CDR3 is TGTGCCAGCAGTGAACGGGGGGCCTTATCGGCGGGAGGGCGGAATGAGCAGTTCTTC.

The chain couples TRBV7-2 to TRBJ2-2; D perhaps matches TRBD2 (6 bases). The CDR3 is made up of 13 amino acids. Germline CDR1 and CDR2: SGHTA and FQGNSA. Trimming left V 3 bases short and J 7 bases short, with 9 bases between. CDR3 sequence reads: CASSFPGLGELFF. In DNA, the CDR3 is TGTGCCAGCAGCTTCCCGGGACTCGGGGAGCTGTTTTTT.

This chain uses TRBV9 with TRBJ2-7; D gene uncertain. The CDR3 is 14 residues long. Trimming took 0 bases from V and 1 from J, leaving 8 bases between them. Germline V gene sequence: CDR1 SGDLS, CDR2 YYNGEE. The CDR3 is CASSVELSSYEQYF. The CDR3 DNA reads TGTGCCAGCAGCGTAGAGTTGAGTTCCTACGAGCAGTACTTC.

This chain connects TRBV7-3 to TRBJ2-3; D is perhaps TRBD2 (6 bases). The CDR3 is 14 residues long. Trimming left V 2 bases short and J 4 bases short, with 10 bases between. The germline CDR1 and CDR2 sequences are SGHTA and FQGTGA. The CDR3 DNA follows: TGTGCCAGCAGCTTACCGGGGAGGTCAGATACGCAGTATTTT. This encodes CASSLPGRSDTQYF.

The gene calls are TRBV6-5 and TRBJ2-3; D uncertain. The germline V gene encodes CDR1 MNHEY and CDR2 SVGAGI. The CDR3 covers 13 residues. V was trimmed by 6 bases and J by 4 bases, leaving 11 bases between them. The CDR3 loop reads CASSQTVPDTQYF. CDR3 sequence (DNA): TGTGCCAGCAGCCAGACGGTTCCAGATACGCAGTATTTT.

V gene TRBV6-6 combines with J gene TRBJ2-1; maybe TRBD2 (6 bases). The CDR3 totals 16 residues. The ends were cut back, 7 bases at V and 0 bases at J, with 16 bases in the middle. Germline V gives CDR1 MNHNY, CDR2 SVGAGI (reference sequence). The CDR3: CASTRNSGSSYNEQFF. The CDR3 bases are TGTGCCAGCACCCGGAATAGCGGAAGCTCCTACAATGAGCAGTTCTTC.

The chain uses TRBV7-8 and TRBJ1-5; D uncertain. The CDR3 runs to 14 residues. From germline, CDR1 is SGHVS and CDR2 FQNEAQ. V dropped 5 bases and J dropped 5 bases, with 13 bases sitting between them. For the CDR3, the DNA is TGTGCCAGCAGCCCCTTAACTTTGGATCAGCCCCAGCATTTT. Translated: CASSPLTLDQPQHF.

The gene calls are TRBV28 and TRBJ2-7; perhaps TRBD2 as D (6 bases). V lost 8 bases and J 3 bases, leaving 23 bases between the germline ends. The germline CDR1 and CDR2 sequences are MDHEN and SYDVKM. This CDR3 has 16 residues. DNA for the CDR3: TGTGCCAGCGGGCTCCACCCCGAGCGGGTCGACTACGAGCAGTACTTC. Translation: CASGLHPERVDYEQYF.

V usage is TRBV3-1 (or the pseudogene TRBV3-2) and J usage is TRBJ1-1; D might be TRBD1 (6 bases). Germline CDR1 is LGHDT and CDR2 is YNNKEL (reference sequence). The CDR3 sequence is 14 residues long. Trimming shortened V by 3 bases and J by 3 bases, and 11 bases separated the two germline ends. The CDR3 coding sequence is TGTGCCAGCAGCCAGGAGGACAGACACACTGAAGCTTTCTTT. Its translation: CASSQEDRHTEAFF.

The V and J genes are TRBV7-3 and TRBJ2-1; 12 bases agree with TRBD2. Trimming took 1 base from V and 5 from J; bases not matched to a gene: 6. Germline-derived CDR1 and CDR2 are SGHTA and FQGTGA. The CDR3 spans 17 residues. CDR3 DNA: TGTGCCAGCAGCTTAATAGGCCTAGCGGGAGGGCACAATGAGCAGTTCTTC. Its translation: CASSLIGLAGGHNEQFF.

V gene TRBV7-8 combines with J gene TRBJ2-2; D is unclear. CDR3 length: 17 residues. V was cut by 1 base and J by 6 bases, with 18 bases left in between. Germline-derived CDR1 and CDR2 are SGHVS and FQNEAQ. CDR3 in amino acids: CASSLVGLRAVSGELFF. The DNA for the CDR3 is TGTGCCAGCAGCTTAGTTGGCCTCCGGGCGGTCTCCGGGGAGCTGTTTTTT.

The gene calls are TRBV28 and TRBJ1-5, with unresolved D. Germline values: CDR1 MDHEN, CDR2 SYDVKM. The CDR3 has 13 residues. V was shortened by 5 bases and J by 11 bases, with 16 bases between the two germline ends. The CDR3 bases are TGTGCCAGCAGTGTGCCAGCTTTATCTACCCAGCATTTT. Protein product: CASSVPALSTQHF.

This chain links TRBV3-1 (or the pseudogene TRBV3-2) with TRBJ1-2, with 8 bases matching TRBD1. V dropped 1 base and J dropped 4; count of bases not matched to a gene: 5. Germline V lookup: CDR1 LGHDT, CDR2 YNNKEL (reference sequence). CDR3 length: 15 residues. CDR3 in amino acids: CASSQGTGSGYGYTF. Written as DNA, the CDR3 is TGTGCCAGCAGCCAAGGGACAGGGTCGGGCTATGGCTACACCTTC.

The chain uses TRBV7-3 and TRBJ1-5; 7 nucleotides agree with TRBD1. In germline, CDR1 is SGHTA, CDR2 FQGTGA. The CDR3 runs to 14 residues. Trimming removed 5 bases from V and 3 bases from J; junction bases left unmatched: 4. CDR3 DNA sequence: TGTGCCAGCAGCCTGACAGGGTACAATCAGCCCCAGCATTTT. Translation gives CASSLTGYNQPQHF.

In its sample, this clone was seen once. This specimen includes other DNA sequences encoding the same CDR3. V usage is TRBV6-5 and J usage is TRBJ1-5; D uncertain. The CDR3 extends over 13 amino acids. The ends were cut back, 6 bases at V and 2 bases at J, with 8 bases in the middle. Per germline, CDR1 MNHEY and CDR2 SVGAGI. CDR3 sequence reads: CASSLQGNQPQHF. The CDR3 coding sequence is TGTGCCAGCAGCCTTCAGGGCAATCAGCCCCAGCATTTT.

The chain has TRBV5-6 and TRBJ2-3, with D possibly matching TRBD1 (5 bases). Trimming stripped 7 bases from V and 3 bases from J, with 30 bases between. The CDR3 covers 19 residues. Germline CDR1 is SGHDT and CDR2 is YYEEEE. CDR3 sequence reads: CASSITGRATSVGTDTQYF. As DNA, the CDR3 is TGTGCCAGCTCAATTACAGGCCGAGCCACATCGGTAGGGACAGATACGCAGTATTTT.

The V and J genes are TRBV27 and TRBJ1-5; 8 bases line up with TRBD1. CDR1 and CDR2 from the germline V gene are MNHEY and SMNVEV (reference sequence). The CDR3 is made up of 17 amino acids. Germline trimming cut 5 bases from V and 0 bases from J; bases unmatched to any gene: 9. The CDR3 loop reads CASSPRTGIVSNQPQHF. The CDR3 region has the DNA TGTGCCAGCAGTCCCCGGACAGGGATAGTTAGCAATCAGCCCCAGCATTTT.

The gene calls are TRBV5-4 and TRBJ2-2; D is unclear. The CDR3 is 15 residues long. Germline values: CDR1 SGHNT, CDR2 YYREEE (reference sequence). V was trimmed by 0 bases and J by 4 bases, leaving 10 bases between them. The CDR3 here is CASSLAGLTTGELFF. CDR3 DNA sequence: TGTGCCAGCAGCTTGGCAGGCTTAACCACCGGGGAGCTGTTTTTT.

This chain joins TRBV19 and TRBJ2-7, with D possibly being TRBD2 (6 bases). The CDR3 is 14 residues long. V was shortened by 3 bases and J by 10 bases, with 19 bases between the two germline ends. CDR1 and CDR2 (germline): LNHDA, SQIVND (reference sequence). The CDR3 is CASSMVGGVASQYF. The CDR3, as DNA: TGTGCCAGTAGTATGGTCGGCGGGGTAGCCTCTCAGTACTTC.

The V gene is TRBV9, the J gene TRBJ1-4; 7 nucleotides align to TRBD1. The CDR3 runs to 15 residues. CDR1 and CDR2 (germline): SGDLS, YYNGEE. Trimming removed 4 bases from V and 6 bases from J; junction bases left unmatched: 9. The CDR3 DNA is TGTGCCAGCAGCCCAGGGGGGCAGGGATATGAAAAACTGTTTTTT. It is translated as CASSPGGQGYEKLFF.

The gene calls are TRBV6-5 and TRBJ1-1, with D possibly matching TRBD1 (6 bases). The ends were cut back, 7 bases at V and 0 bases at J, with 15 bases in the middle. Germline V gives CDR1 MNHEY, CDR2 SVGAGI. This CDR3 contains 15 residues. The CDR3 protein is CASIWGALVNTEAFF. The CDR3 DNA reads as TGTGCCAGCATATGGGGGGCGCTGGTGAACACTGAAGCTTTCTTT.